This T cell receptor (beta chain) was profiled in a study of control samples from healthy donors and cancer patients. Assay used: immunoSEQ multiplex PCR; TCRdb lists only in-frame clones, some missing. The sample shows 150,000 or so clones, around 88% of them seen only once. Germline V gene sequence: CDR1 MNHEY, CDR2 SVGEGT. This CDR3 contains 15 residues. V lost 2 bases and J 5 bases, leaving 13 bases between the germline ends. The material sequenced was blood. This chain joins TRBV6-2 or TRBV6-3 and TRBJ1-5; D may be TRBD1 (5 bases). This TCR came from a young man in good health. CDR3 nucleotides: TGTGCCAGCAGTTACGAGGGACGGACCTATCAGCCCCAGCATTTT. Translating it yields CASSYEGRTYQPQHF.